Below are 15 T cell receptor beta chains sequenced from a single sample in a study of regulatory T cells in long-lasting Graves disease. Building of the TCR beta libraries involved iRepertoire HTBI primers and Arm-PCR of CDR3 regions. TCRdb re-analysed the multiplex PCR reads in MiXCR, keeping a single row per CDR3 protein. The sample contains roughly 440,000 distinct CDR3 sequences, less than 20% of which appear only once. Time point meaning: newly diagnosed GD, antithyroid drugs for less than 3 months. From RNA extracted from PBMCs, the TCR library was made. These data are also associated with another study on T cells in Graves' hyperthyroidism and ophthalmopathy.

This material consisted of peripheral blood mononuclear cells (PBMCs), taken at new diagnosis, from a patient treated with antithyroid drugs. These receptors all come from a young woman with Graves disease.

CDR3 in amino acids: CATSSRGEGYNEQFF. The CDR3 DNA reads TGTGCCACCAGCAGTCGGGGGGAGGGATACAATGAGCAGTTCTTC. This chain uses TRBV15 with TRBJ2-1, with 7 bases fitting TRBD2. Germline assignment: CDR1 LNHNV and CDR2 YYDKDF (reference sequence). The CDR3 is 15 residues long. Unmatched junction bases numbered 6, after V lost 3 bases and J lost 4 bases.

This clonotype has at least ten counts. The chain links TRBV7-6 to TRBJ2-1; TRBD2 aligns across 9 bases. The CDR3 consists of 13 residues. Germline trimming cut 1 base from V and 14 bases from J; bases unmatched to any gene: 6. The germline CDR1 and CDR2 sequences are SGHVS and FNYEAQ. CDR3 sequence reads: CASSLVSSGIKFF. The CDR3 region has the DNA TGTGCCAGCAGCTTAGTGTCTAGCGGGATTAAGTTCTTC.

This clonotype was recorded a few times. This chain links TRBV20-1 with TRBJ1-5; D is unclear. Germline V lookup: CDR1 DFQATT, CDR2 SNEGSKA (reference sequence). The CDR3 has 12 residues. V was pared by 7 bases and J by 0 bases, with 7 bases between. CDR3 bases: TGCAGTGTGTATAATAGCAATCAGCCCCAGCATTTT. Translating gives CSVYNSNQPQHF.

Concerning this clonotype: This clone may be a read error of a much larger clone one base away. J is TRBJ2-5 and V is TRBV20-1; 9 nucleotides agree with TRBD1. The CDR3 covers 14 residues. Germline assignment: CDR1 DFQATT and CDR2 SNEGSKA (reference sequence). The CDR3 DNA reads TGCAGTGCTAGGGGGACAGGGTGGCAAGAGATCCAGTACTTC. This codes for CSARGTGWQEIQYF.

This clonotype was detected ten times or more. In nucleotides, the CDR3 is TGTGCCAGCAGGACACCGGGACTAGCGGCGAACACCGGGGAGCTGTTTTTT. It codes for CASRTPGLAANTGELFF. V and J are TRBV6-1 and TRBJ2-2; 11 nucleotides align to TRBD2. There are 17 residues in the CDR3. Germline values: CDR1 MNHNS, CDR2 SASEGT. J gave up 0 bases and V 6 bases, and 6 bases lay outside the gene matches.

The chain combines TRBV6-2 or TRBV6-3 with TRBJ2-7; TRBD1 might be the D (6 bases). This CDR3 spans 12 amino acids. The V gene's germline CDR1 is MNHEY and CDR2 SVGEGT. V lost 7 bases and J lost 1, with 8 bases in between. The CDR3 protein is CASKGQSYEQYF. The DNA for the CDR3 is TGTGCCAGCAAAGGACAGTCCTACGAGCAGTACTTC.

In this sample, this clonotype turned up many times. This chain uses TRBV6-1 with TRBJ1-1, with 8 bases lining up with TRBD1. Trimming cost V 6 bases and J 4 bases; bases outside gene matches: 10. This CDR3 is built from 15 residues. Germline V gene sequence: CDR1 MNHNS, CDR2 SASEGT. The CDR3 region is CASRPPQGAGTEAFF. CDR3 nucleotide sequence: TGTGCCAGCAGACCCCCCCAGGGGGCCGGCACTGAAGCTTTCTTT.

This clonotype occurred many times. The chain links TRBV28 to TRBJ1-4, with 7 bases matching TRBD1. The germline gives CDR1 MDHEN, CDR2 SYDVKM. V shed 6 bases, J shed 5 bases, and the junction held 6 bases outside the gene matches. The CDR3 runs 14 residues. This CDR3 is CASSQGQRNEKLFF. CDR3 coding DNA: TGTGCCAGCAGCCAGGGACAGCGGAATGAAAAACTGTTTTTT.

The rearrangement links TRBV11-2 to TRBJ2-5, with 10 bases identical to TRBD2. The germline CDR1 and CDR2 sequences are SGHAT and FQNNGV. V was pared by 1 base and J by 3 bases, with 8 bases of the junction left unmatched. The CDR3 has 17 amino acids. CDR3 bases: TGTGCCAGCAGCTTAGTCGTTCTAGCGGGAGTCGAAGAGACCCAGTACTTC. Its protein is CASSLVVLAGVEETQYF.

DNA for the CDR3: TGCGCCAGCAGCCACTACAGGGGCGCCTACGAGCAGTACTTC. Protein product: CASSHYRGAYEQYF. The rearrangement joins TRBV4-3 to TRBJ2-7; 7 bases fit TRBD1. Germline values: CDR1 LGHNA, CDR2 YSLEER. J gave up 2 bases and V 3 bases, and 4 bases lay outside the gene matches. The length of the CDR3 is 14 residues.

Notes on this clonotype: This could be a read error, since a much larger clone is one nucleotide away. The chain recombines TRBV29-1 with TRBJ2-7; TRBD2 agrees at 10 bases. This CDR3 is built from 14 residues. Germline values: CDR1 SQVTM, CDR2 ANQGSEA. CDR3 sequence (DNA): TGCAGCGTGGAGACTAGCGGGTTTAGCTACGAGCAGTGCTTC. Protein: CSVETSGFSYEQCF.

This chain links TRBV20-1 with TRBJ2-5, with 11 bases aligning to TRBD1. The germline V gene has CDR1 DFQATT and CDR2 SNEGSKA (reference sequence). CDR3 size: 15 residues. Trimming cost V 5 bases and J 5 bases; bases outside gene matches: 10. The CDR3, as DNA: TGCAGTGCTGCACACCGGACAGGGGGCGTTGAGACCCAGTACTTC. This translates into CSAAHRTGGVETQYF.

Worth noting for this clonotype: This may stem from a read error, because a much larger clone lies one nucleotide away. The gene calls are TRBV28 and TRBJ2-1; 11 bases fit TRBD2. Germline V gene sequence: CDR1 MDHEN, CDR2 SYDVKM. CDR3 length: 14 amino acids. The junction had 5 bases not matched to a gene; V was cut back by 5 bases and J by 8 bases. The CDR3 DNA sequence: TGTGCCAGCAGTAAGACTAGCGGGATCGATGAGCAGTTCTTC. Translation gives CASSKTSGIDEQFF.

This clonotype occurred a few times. V is TRBV11-3 and J is TRBJ2-7; D gene ambiguous. The V and J ends lost 6 bases and 2 bases respectively, with 14 bases between them. The CDR3 runs to 14 residues. Germline V gene data show CDR1 as SGHNT and CDR2 as YENEEA. CDR3 sequence reads: CASSSKAVTYEQYF. DNA of the CDR3: TGTGCCAGCAGTAGTAAGGCCGTTACCTACGAGCAGTACTTC. The full variable domain, rest sourced from reference TRBV11-3 and TRBJ2-7, is EAGVVQSPRYKIIEKKQPVAFWCNPISGHNTLYWYLQNLGQGPELLIRYENEEAVDDSQLPKDRFSAERLKGVDSTLKIQPAELGDSAVYLCASSSKAVTYEQYFGPGTRLTVT.

The table lists this clonotype with many counts. The chain recombines TRBV13 with TRBJ2-7, with D possibly matching TRBD2 (6 bases). The germline gives CDR1 PRHDT, CDR2 FYEKMQ (reference sequence). V lost 6 bases, J lost 3 bases, and 21 bases lay in between. The CDR3 is 16 amino acids. DNA of the CDR3: TGTGCCAGCAGTCACCCTTCCGGGGCGGGACGCTACGAGCAGTACTTC. It yields the protein CASSHPSGAGRYEQYF.